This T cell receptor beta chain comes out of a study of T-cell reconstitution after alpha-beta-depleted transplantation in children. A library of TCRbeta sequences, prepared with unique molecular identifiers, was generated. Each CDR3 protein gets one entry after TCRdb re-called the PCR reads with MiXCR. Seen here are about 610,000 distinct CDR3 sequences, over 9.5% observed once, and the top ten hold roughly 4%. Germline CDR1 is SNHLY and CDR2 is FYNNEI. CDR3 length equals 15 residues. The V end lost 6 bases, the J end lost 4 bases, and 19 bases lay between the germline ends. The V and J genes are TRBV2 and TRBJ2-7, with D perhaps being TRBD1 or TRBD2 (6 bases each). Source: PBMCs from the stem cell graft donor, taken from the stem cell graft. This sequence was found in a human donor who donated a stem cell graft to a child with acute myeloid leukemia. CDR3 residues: CASREFAGAGYEQYF. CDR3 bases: TGTGCCAGCAGGGAATTTGCAGGGGCGGGGTACGAGCAGTACTTC.